The entry below describes one T cell receptor (beta chain). What it binds is not known. Libraries were prepared by immunoSEQ multiplex PCR; TCRdb keeps only in-frame clonotypes and omits some of them. This sample has over 400,000 clones; nearly 90% occur once, and the top ten carry over 2%. This specimen comes from a study of Ad26.COV2.S vaccination and SARS-CoV-2 variants. Whole-study context: The donor belonged to the COV1001 Ad26.COV2.S trial arm. Ad26.COV2.S, an intramuscular injection, was given once or twice 56 days apart.

Treatment meaning: roughly 20 received Ad26.COV2.S at low or high dose, single or two shots; 5 received placebo; per-sample allocation not given. Each sample was drawn 63 days after the first injection (of vaccine or placebo). The vaccine delivered Wuhan-strain SARS-CoV-2 spike through an Ad26 vector. This CDR3 region has 15 residues. The V end was cut by 2 bases, the J end by 0 bases, with 9 bases between. CDR1 is SGHTA, CDR2 FQGNSA, per germline. Study-level points and caveats: Vaccinees showed greater spike-specific TCR breadth than placebo recipients.

Sequenced material: peripheral blood, taken in a trial of Ad26.COV2.S vaccine versus placebo. The receptor was derived from a person aged 18-65 years who received the Ad26.COV2.S COVID-19 vaccine or a placebo. J is TRBJ2-3 and V is TRBV7-2; D possibly corresponds to TRBD2 (5 bases). The CDR3 region has the DNA TGTGCCAGCAGCTTAAGGCAGCGGAGCACAGATACGCAGTATTTT. This translates into CASSLRQRSTDTQYF.